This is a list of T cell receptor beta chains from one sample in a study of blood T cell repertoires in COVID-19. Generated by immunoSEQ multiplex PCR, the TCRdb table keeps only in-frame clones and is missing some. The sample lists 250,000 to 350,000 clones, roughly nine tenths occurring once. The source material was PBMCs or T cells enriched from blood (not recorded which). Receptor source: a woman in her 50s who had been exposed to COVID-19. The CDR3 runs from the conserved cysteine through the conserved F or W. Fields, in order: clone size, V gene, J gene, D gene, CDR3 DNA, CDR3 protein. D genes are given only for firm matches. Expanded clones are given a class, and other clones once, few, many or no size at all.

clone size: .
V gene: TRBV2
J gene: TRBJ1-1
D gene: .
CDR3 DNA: TGTGCCAGCAGCGAGGGACGGACTATGAACACTGAAGCTTTCTTT
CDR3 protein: CASSEGRTMNTEAFF

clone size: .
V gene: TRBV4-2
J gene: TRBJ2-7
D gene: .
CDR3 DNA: TGTGCCAGCAGCCGAGGCAGCCGCTACGAGCAGTACTTC
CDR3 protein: CASSRGSRYEQYF

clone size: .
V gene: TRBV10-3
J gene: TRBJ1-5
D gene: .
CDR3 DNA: TGTGCCATCAGTGACTTACAGACTAGCAATCAGCCCCAGCATTTT
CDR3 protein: CAISDLQTSNQPQHF

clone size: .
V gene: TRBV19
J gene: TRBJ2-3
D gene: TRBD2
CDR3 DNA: TGTGCCAGTAGTATAGATCTACTAGCGGGGGGCACAGATACGCAGTATTTT
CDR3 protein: CASSIDLLAGGTDTQYF

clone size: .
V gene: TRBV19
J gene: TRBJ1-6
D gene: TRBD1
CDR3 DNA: TGTGCCAGTACTAGACGGACAGGGGACTCCTATAATTCACCCCTCCACTTT
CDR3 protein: CASTRRTGDSYNSPLHF

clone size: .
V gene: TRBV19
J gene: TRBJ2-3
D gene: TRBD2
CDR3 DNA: TGTGCCAGTATACAAGGCGGGGGGGCCCCAGATACGCAGTATTTT
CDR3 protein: CASIQGGGAPDTQYF

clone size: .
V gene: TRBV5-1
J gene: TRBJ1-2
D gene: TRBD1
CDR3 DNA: TGCGCCAGCCAACCAGGGGGCGCGGTGGATGGCTACACCTTC
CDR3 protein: CASQPGGAVDGYTF

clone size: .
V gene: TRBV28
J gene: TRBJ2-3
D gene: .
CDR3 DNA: TGTGCCAGCACCAGGAGGAAACTAACAGATACGCAGTATTTT
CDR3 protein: CASTRRKLTDTQYF

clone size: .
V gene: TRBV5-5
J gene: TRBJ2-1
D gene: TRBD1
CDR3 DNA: TGTGCCAGCAGCTTGAGCTTGGGGACAGGCTCGCACCGTGAGCAGTTCTTC
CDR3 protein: CASSLSLGTGSHREQFF

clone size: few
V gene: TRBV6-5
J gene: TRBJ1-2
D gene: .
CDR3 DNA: TGTGCCAGCAGTTACGATAGGGGGATGGGTGGCTACACCTTC
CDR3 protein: CASSYDRGMGGYTF

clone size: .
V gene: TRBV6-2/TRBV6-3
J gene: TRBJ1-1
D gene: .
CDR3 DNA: TGTGCCAGCAGTTACTCGACAGAGCACCAGGACACTGAAGCTTTCTTT
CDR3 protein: CASSYSTEHQDTEAFF

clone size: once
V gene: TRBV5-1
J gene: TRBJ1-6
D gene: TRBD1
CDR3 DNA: TGCGCCAGCAGCAGGGACAGGGGAAAGTTCTCACCCCTCCACTTT
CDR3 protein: CASSRDRGKFSPLHF

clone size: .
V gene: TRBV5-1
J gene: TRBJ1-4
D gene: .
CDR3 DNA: TGCGCCAGCAGCTCGGGGGGAAGCAATGAAAAACTGTTTTTT
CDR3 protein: CASSSGGSNEKLFF